This T cell receptor (beta chain) stems from a study of T cell responses to AZD1222 COVID-19 vaccine. Overall study findings and caveats: Repertoires were obtained only post-peak T cell response. Baseline seropositives among AZD1222 recipients totaled only five to seven. Following two doses of AZD1222, Spike-specific TCR breadth and depth rose.

Clones were read by immunoSEQ multiplex PCR, and TCRdb kept only the in-frame ones, dropping some. Found here are approximately 150,000 clones, roughly 88% of them singletons; the top ten hold about 6.5%. In regard to this clone: Its antigen is undetermined.

This CDR3 has 15 residues. Germline V gives CDR1 LNHNV, CDR2 YYDKDF (reference sequence). Trimming removed 3 bases from V and 0 bases from J, with 8 bases in between. Specimen: peripheral blood, collected 28 days after the second AZD1222 dose. The chain has TRBV15 and TRBJ2-2, with D perhaps TRBD2 (5 bases). This clonotype originated in an adult who received the AZD1222 COVID-19 vaccine. CDR3 in amino acids: CATSSRGSNTGELFF. The DNA of the CDR3 is TGTGCCACCAGCAGCCGGGGTTCGAACACCGGGGAGCTGTTTTTT.